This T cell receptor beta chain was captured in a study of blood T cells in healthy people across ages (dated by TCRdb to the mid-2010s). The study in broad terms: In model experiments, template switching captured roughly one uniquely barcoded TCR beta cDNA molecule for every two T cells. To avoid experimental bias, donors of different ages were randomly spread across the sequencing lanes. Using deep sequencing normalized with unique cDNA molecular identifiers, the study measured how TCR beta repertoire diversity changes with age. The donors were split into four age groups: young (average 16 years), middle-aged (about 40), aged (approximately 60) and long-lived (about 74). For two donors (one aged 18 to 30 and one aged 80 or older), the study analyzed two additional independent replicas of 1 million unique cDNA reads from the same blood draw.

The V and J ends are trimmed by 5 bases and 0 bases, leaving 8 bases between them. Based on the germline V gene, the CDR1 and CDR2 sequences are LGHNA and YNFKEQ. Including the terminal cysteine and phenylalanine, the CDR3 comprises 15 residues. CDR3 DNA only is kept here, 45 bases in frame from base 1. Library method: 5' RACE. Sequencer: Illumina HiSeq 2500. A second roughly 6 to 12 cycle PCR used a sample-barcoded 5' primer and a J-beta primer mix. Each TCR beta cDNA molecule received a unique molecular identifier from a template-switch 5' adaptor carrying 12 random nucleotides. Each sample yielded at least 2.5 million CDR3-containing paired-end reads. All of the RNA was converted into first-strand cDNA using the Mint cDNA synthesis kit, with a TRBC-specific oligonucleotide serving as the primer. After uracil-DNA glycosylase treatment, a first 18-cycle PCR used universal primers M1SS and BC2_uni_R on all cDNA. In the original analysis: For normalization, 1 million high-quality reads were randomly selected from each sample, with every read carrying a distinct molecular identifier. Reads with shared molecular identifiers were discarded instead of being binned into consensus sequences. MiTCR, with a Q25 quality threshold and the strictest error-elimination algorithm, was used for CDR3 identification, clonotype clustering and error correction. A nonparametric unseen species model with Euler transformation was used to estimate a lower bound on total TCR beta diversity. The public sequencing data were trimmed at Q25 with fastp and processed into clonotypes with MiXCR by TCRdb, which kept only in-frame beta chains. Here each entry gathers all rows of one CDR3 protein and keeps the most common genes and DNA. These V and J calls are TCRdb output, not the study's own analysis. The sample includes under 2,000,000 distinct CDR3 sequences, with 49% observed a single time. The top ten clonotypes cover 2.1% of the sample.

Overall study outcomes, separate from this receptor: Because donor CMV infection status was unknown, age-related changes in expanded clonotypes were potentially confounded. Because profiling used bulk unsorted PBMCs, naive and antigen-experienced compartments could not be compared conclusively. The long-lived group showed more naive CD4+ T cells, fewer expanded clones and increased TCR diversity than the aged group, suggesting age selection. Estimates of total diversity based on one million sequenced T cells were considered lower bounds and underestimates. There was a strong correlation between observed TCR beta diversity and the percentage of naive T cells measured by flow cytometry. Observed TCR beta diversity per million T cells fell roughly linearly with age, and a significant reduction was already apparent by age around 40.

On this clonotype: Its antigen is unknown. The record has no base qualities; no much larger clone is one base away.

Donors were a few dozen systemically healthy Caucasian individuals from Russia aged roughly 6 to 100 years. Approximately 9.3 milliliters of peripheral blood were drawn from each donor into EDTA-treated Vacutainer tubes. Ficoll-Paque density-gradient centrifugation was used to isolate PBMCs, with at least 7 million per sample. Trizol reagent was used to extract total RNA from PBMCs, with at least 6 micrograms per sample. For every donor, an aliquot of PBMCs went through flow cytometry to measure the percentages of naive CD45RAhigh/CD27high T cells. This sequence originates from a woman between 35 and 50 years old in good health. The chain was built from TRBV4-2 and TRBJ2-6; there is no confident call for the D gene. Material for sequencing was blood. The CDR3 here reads CASSSEDSGANVLTF. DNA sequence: TGTGCCAGCAGCTCAGAGGACTCTGGGGCCAACGTCCTGACTTTC.